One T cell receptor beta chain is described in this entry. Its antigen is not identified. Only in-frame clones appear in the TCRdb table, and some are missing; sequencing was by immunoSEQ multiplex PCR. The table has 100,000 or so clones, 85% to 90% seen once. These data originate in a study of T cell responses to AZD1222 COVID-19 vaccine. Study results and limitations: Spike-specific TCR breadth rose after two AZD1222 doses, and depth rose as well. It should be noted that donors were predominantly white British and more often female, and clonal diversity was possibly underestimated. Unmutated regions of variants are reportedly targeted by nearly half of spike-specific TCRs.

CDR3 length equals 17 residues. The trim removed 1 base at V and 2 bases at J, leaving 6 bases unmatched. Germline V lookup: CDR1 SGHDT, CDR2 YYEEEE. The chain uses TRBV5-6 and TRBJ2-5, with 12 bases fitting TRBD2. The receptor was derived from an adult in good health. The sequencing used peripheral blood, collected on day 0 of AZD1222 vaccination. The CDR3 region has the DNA TGTGCCAGCAGCTTGATACTAGCGGGAGGCCTACAAGAGACCCAGTACTTC. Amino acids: CASSLILAGGLQETQYF.